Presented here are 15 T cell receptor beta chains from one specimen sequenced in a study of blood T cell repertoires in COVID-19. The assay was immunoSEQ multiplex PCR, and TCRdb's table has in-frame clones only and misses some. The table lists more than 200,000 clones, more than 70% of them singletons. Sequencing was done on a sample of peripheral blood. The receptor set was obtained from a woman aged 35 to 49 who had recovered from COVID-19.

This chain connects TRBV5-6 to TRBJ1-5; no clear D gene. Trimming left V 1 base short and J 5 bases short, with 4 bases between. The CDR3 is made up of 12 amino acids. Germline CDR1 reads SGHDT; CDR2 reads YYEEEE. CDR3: CASSLQDQPQHF. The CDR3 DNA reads TGTGCCAGCAGCTTGCAGGATCAGCCCCAGCATTTT.

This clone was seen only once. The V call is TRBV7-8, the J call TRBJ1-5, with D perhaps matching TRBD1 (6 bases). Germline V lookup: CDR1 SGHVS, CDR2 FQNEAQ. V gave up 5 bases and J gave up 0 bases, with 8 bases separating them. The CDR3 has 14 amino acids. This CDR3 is CASSGQFSNQPQHF. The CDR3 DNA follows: TGTGCCAGCAGCGGACAGTTTAGCAATCAGCCCCAGCATTTT.

This chain's CDR3 is CASSHGRLTGGPRYEQYF. CDR3 nucleotide sequence: TGCGCCAGCAGCCACGGACGGTTAACGGGGGGGCCTCGGTACGAGCAGTACTTC. The chain employs TRBV4-3 and TRBJ2-7; 8 bases are shared with TRBD2. Trimming at V came to 3 bases and at J to 4 bases, leaving 17 bases not matched to a gene. The germline gives CDR1 LGHNA, CDR2 YSLEER. This CDR3 contains 18 residues.

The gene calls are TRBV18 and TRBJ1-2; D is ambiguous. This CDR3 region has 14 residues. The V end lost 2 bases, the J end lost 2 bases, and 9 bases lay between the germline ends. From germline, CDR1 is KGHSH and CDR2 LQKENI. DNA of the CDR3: TGTGCCAGCTCACCAACCAGACAAAACTATGGCTACACCTTC. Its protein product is CASSPTRQNYGYTF. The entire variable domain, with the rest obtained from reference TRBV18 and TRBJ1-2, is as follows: NAGVMQNPRHLVRRRGQEARLRCSPMKGHSHVYWYRQLPEEGLKFMVYLQKENIIDESGMPKERFSAEFPKEGPSILRIQQVVRGDSAAYFCASSPTRQNYGYTFGSGTRLTVV.

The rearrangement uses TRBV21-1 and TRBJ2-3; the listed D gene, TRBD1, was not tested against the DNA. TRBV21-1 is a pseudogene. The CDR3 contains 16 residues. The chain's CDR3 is CASSPGHLLFTDTQYF. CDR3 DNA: TGTGCCAGCAGCCCAGGACACCTCCTCTTCACAGATACGCAGTATTTT.

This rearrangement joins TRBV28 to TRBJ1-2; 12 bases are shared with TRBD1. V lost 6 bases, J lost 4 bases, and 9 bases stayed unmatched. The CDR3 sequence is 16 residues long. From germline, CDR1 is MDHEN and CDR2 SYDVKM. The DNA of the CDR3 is TGTGCCAGCAGGGGACAGGGGGCGGGACGGGGCTATGGCTACACCTTC. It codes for CASRGQGAGRGYGYTF.

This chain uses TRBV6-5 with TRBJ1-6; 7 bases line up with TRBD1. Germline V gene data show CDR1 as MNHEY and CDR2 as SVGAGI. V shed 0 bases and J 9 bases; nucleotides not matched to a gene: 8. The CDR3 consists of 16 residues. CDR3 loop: CASSYSGTDPSSPLHF. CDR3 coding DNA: TGTGCCAGCAGTTACTCGGGGACAGACCCCTCTTCACCCCTCCACTTT.

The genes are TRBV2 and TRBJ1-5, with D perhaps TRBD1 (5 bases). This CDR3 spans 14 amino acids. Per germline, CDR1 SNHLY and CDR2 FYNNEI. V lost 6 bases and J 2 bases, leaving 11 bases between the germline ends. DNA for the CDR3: TGTGCCAGCAGAGGGGTGTTGGGCAATCAGCCCCAGCATTTT. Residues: CASRGVLGNQPQHF. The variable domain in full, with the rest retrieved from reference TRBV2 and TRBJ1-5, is EPEVTQTPSHQVTQMGQEVILRCVPISNHLYFYWYRQILGQKVEFLVSFYNNEISEKSEIFDDQFSVERPDGSNFTLKIRSTKLEDSAMYFCASRGVLGNQPQHFGDGTRLSIL.

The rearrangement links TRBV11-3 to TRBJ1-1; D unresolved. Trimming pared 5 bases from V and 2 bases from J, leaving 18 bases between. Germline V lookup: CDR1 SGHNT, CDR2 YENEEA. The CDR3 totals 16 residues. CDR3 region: CASSPFQVTPNTEAFF. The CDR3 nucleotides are TGTGCCAGCAGCCCCTTCCAAGTGACACCAAACACTGAAGCTTTCTTT.

As DNA, the CDR3 is TGTGCCAGCAGCTCTCCGGGGAGGTCTGGAAACACCATATATTTT. Protein: CASSSPGRSGNTIYF. The V and J genes are TRBV5-4 and TRBJ1-3; D unresolved. This CDR3 comprises 15 residues. Germline assignment: CDR1 SGHNT and CDR2 YYREEE (reference sequence). The ends were cut back, 3 bases at V and 1 base at J, with 11 bases in the middle.

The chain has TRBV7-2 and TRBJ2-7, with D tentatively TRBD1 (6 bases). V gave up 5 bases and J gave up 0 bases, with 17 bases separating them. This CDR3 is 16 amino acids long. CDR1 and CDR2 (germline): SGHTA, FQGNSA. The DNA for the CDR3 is TGTGCCAGCAGCCCAAGACAGGTATTAACCTCCTACGAGCAGTACTTC. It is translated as CASSPRQVLTSYEQYF.

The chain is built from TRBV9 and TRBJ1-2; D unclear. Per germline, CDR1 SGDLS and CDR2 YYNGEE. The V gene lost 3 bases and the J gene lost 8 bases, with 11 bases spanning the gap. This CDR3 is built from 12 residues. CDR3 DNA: TGTGCCAGCAGCGACACATTCGAAGGCTACACCTTC. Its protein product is CASSDTFEGYTF.

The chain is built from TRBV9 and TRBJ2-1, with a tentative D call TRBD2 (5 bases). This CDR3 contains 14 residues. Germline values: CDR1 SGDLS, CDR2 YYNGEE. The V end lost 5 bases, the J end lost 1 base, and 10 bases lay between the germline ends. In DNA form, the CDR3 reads TGTGCCAGCAGAGCGGCGCCATCCTACAATGAGCAGTTCTTC. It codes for CASRAAPSYNEQFF.

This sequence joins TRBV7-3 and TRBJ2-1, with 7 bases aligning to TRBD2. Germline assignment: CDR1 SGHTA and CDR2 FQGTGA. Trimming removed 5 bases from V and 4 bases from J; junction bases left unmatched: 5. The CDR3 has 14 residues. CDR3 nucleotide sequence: TGTGCCAGCAGCCGCGGGGGTCCATACAATGAGCAGTTCTTC. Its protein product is CASSRGGPYNEQFF.

The CDR3 reads CSVGTGAGYGYTF. DNA for the CDR3: TGCAGCGTTGGAACAGGGGCAGGCTATGGCTACACCTTC. The chain combines TRBV29-1 with TRBJ1-2; 7 nucleotides align to TRBD1. Losses at the gene ends were 4 bases for V and 4 bases for J; bases not matched to a gene: 6. CDR1 is SQVTM, CDR2 ANQGSEA, per germline. The length of the CDR3 is 13 residues.